A selection of T cell receptor beta chains follows, all from one sample in a study of cytomegalovirus exposure and HLA in healthy donors. Libraries were prepared by immunoSEQ multiplex PCR; TCRdb keeps only in-frame clonotypes and omits some of them. The sample lists some 190,000 clones, around 84% seen once, with 3.4% in the top ten. The sequencing sample was made of PBMCs. These receptors all stem from a man aged 35 to 55 in good health and CMV-seropositive. Each CDR3 is given with its conserved first and last residue. D genes are given only for firm matches. Clone size is given for some rows only: seen once, a few or many times, or a class if the clone is expanded.

d_gene	v_gene	j_gene	abundance	CDR3nt	CDR3aa
TRBD2	TRBV27	TRBJ2-7	few	TGTGCCAGCAGCCTCGGGCTAGCGGGAGCCTACGAGCAGTACTTC	CASSLGLAGAYEQYF
TRBD2	TRBV7-2	TRBJ2-7	NA	TGTGCCAGCAGCTTAGGGGGTGGGGCTAGCGGATACTACGAGCAGTACTTC	CASSLGGGASGYYEQYF
TRBD2	TRBV11-2	TRBJ2-3	NA	TGTGCCAGCAGCTCAGGACTAGCGGTAACAGATACGCAGTATTTT	CASSSGLAVTDTQYF
NA	TRBV6-4	TRBJ1-1	NA	TGTGCCAGCAGAAGGGACACCCTGTACACTGAAGCTTTCTTT	CASRRDTLYTEAFF
TRBD1	TRBV5-1	TRBJ1-4	NA	TGCGCCAGCAGGAGTACAGGGGGGACAACTAATGAAAAACTGTTTTTT	CASRSTGGTTNEKLFF
TRBD2	TRBV7-7	TRBJ2-2	NA	TGTGCCAGCAGCTTCGACGGGAGGTCGGGCGGGGAGCTGTTTTTT	CASSFDGRSGGELFF
TRBD1	TRBV7-8	TRBJ1-2	NA	TGTGCCAGCAGCTTAGTGGGATGGGAAGGGGACAGGGGGCATGGCTACACCTTC	CASSLVGWEGDRGHGYTF
TRBD1	TRBV7-2	TRBJ2-7	NA	TGTGCCAGCAGCTTAGACCCGGACAGGGCCTACGAGCAGTACTTC	CASSLDPDRAYEQYF
TRBD1	TRBV6-5	TRBJ1-5	NA	TGTGCCAGCAGCTTGGGGACAGGCAGCAATCAGCCCCAGCATTTT	CASSLGTGSNQPQHF
NA	TRBV5-6	TRBJ1-2	NA	TGTGCCAGCAGCCCCCGCGGAAGAACGGGGGGCTACACCTTC	CASSPRGRTGGYTF
NA	TRBV5-1	TRBJ2-1	NA	TGCGCCAGCAGCTTGGGGACAGATTCCTACAATGAGCAGTTCTTC	CASSLGTDSYNEQFF
TRBD2	TRBV13	TRBJ2-1	NA	TGTGCCAGCAGCTTAGCGGACGGACTAGCGGGAGACAATGAGCAGTTCTTC	CASSLADGLAGDNEQFF
NA	TRBV29-1	TRBJ1-1	few	TGCAGCGTTGTTACAGGATCGGGCAACACTGAAGCTTTCTTT	CSVVTGSGNTEAFF